The 5 T cell receptor beta chains reported below all come from one sample, sequenced in a study of blood T cells in healthy people across ages. Then a second PCR, running about 6 to 12 cycles, was carried out with a sample-barcoded 5' primer and a J-beta primer mix. TCRdb reprocessed the 5' RACE reads with MiXCR, giving one entry per CDR3 protein. This sample has about 730,000 distinct CDR3 sequences, with roughly 41% found just once. Sequenced sample: blood. The receptors here all came from a woman aged 60-75 years in good health.

This sequence joins TRBV29-1 and TRBJ2-1, with a weak D call TRBD2 (5 bases). CDR3 size: 16 residues. Trimming removed 8 bases at V and 6 bases at J, with 26 bases between. Germline V CDR1 and CDR2: SQVTM, ANQGSEA. The CDR3 here is CSPPLLTREGLNEQFF. CDR3 DNA: TGCAGCCCCCCCTTATTGACACGAGAAGGACTCAATGAGCAGTTCTTC.

This clonotype came up a few times. V is TRBV13 and J is TRBJ2-7; D might be TRBD2 (6 bases). Trimming cost V 3 bases and J 7 bases, with 16 bases left between them. CDR1 PRHDT and CDR2 FYEKMQ come from the germline V gene (reference sequence). The CDR3 has 14 amino acids. The CDR3 here is CASSFAAGMEEQYF. The CDR3 nucleotides read TGTGCCAGCAGCTTCGCGGCGGGGATGGAAGAGCAGTACTTC.

The chain has TRBV12-3 or TRBV12-4 and TRBJ1-2; D gene unclear. V was cut by 5 bases and J by 4 bases, with 17 bases left in between. There are 15 residues in the CDR3. CDR3 sequence reads: CASSPEADLFYGYTF. CDR3 DNA sequence: TGTGCCAGCAGTCCTGAGGCCGACCTCTTCTATGGCTACACCTTC.

The V call is TRBV4-3, the J call TRBJ2-5; the match to TRBD2 covers 7 bases. With 2 bases clipped from V and 5 bases from J, the junction kept 20 bases outside the gene matches. This CDR3 has 19 residues. Looked up from germline, CDR1 is LGHNA and CDR2 is YSLEER. CDR3 protein: CASSQRLGGAGTARETQYF. CDR3 coding DNA: TGCGCCAGCAGCCAACGACTTGGAGGAGCGGGAACGGCGAGGGAGACCCAGTACTTC.

The V and J genes are TRBV9 and TRBJ2-5; weak D call: TRBD2 (6 bases). This CDR3 has 15 residues. V was pared by 0 bases and J by 4 bases, with 13 bases between. Germline V CDR1 and CDR2: SGDLS, YYNGEE. The CDR3 region is CASSVVGGQGETQYF. In DNA, the CDR3 is TGTGCCAGCAGCGTAGTGGGGGGTCAGGGAGAGACCCAGTACTTC.